These 8 T cell receptor beta chains share one sample of origin, sequenced in a study of blood T cell repertoires in COVID-19. Clones were sequenced by immunoSEQ multiplex PCR, and TCRdb holds only the in-frame ones, with some missing. The profile shows approximately 79,000 clones, 65% to 85% of them singletons. Sequenced: peripheral blood. These receptors all come from a man aged 45-65 years with COVID-19, enrolled during active disease.

The table lists this clone with a count of one. V gene TRBV28 combines with J gene TRBJ2-3; weak D call: TRBD1 (5 bases). There are 15 residues in the CDR3. The germline V and J ends were trimmed by 2 bases and 0 bases, with 9 bases remaining between them. Germline CDR1 MDHEN, CDR2 SYDVKM. The CDR3 protein is CASSLVGLSTDTQYF. The DNA of the CDR3 is TGTGCCAGCAGTTTAGTGGGGCTCAGCACAGATACGCAGTATTTT.

The chain joins TRBV4-1 to TRBJ1-5; 8 bases agree with TRBD1. This CDR3 is 16 amino acids long. Per germline, CDR1 MGHRA and CDR2 YSYEKL. Trimming took 1 base from V and 3 from J; bases not matched to a gene: 5. CDR3 region: CASSQAGQGANQPQHF. CDR3 nucleotide sequence: TGCGCCAGCAGCCAAGCCGGACAGGGCGCCAATCAGCCCCAGCATTTT.

This clone appeared once. V usage is TRBV7-2 and J usage is TRBJ2-5, with 9 bases identical to TRBD1. This CDR3 region has 15 residues. V lost 1 base to trimming and J lost 6 bases; unmatched junction nucleotides: 6. From germline, CDR1 is SGHTA and CDR2 FQGNSA. The CDR3: CASSLGGQGGKTQYF. The CDR3 coding sequence is TGTGCCAGCAGCTTAGGGGGACAGGGCGGGAAGACCCAGTACTTC.

This chain connects TRBV5-1 to TRBJ2-1; D remains unclear. Germline V gene data show CDR1 as SGHRS and CDR2 as YFSETQ. The CDR3 loop spans 13 amino acids. V gave up 4 bases and J gave up 0 bases, with 5 bases separating them. The CDR3 region has the DNA TGCGCCAGCAGCATACTCTCCTACAATGAGCAGTTCTTC. Translated: CASSILSYNEQFF.

The chain is built from TRBV5-1 and TRBJ1-3; 7 bases line up with TRBD1. The J segment lost 2 bases and the V segment lost 7 bases, leaving 12 bases of the junction unmatched. The CDR3 consists of 16 residues. Germline V lookup: CDR1 SGHRS, CDR2 YFSETQ. For the CDR3, the DNA is TGCGCCAGCGCGGGGGGACAGACGGGCCCTGGAAACACCATATATTTT. Translating it yields CASAGGQTGPGNTIYF.

The V call is TRBV6-5, the J call TRBJ1-2; 12 positions agree with TRBD1. Germline V gives CDR1 MNHEY, CDR2 SVGAGI. V lost 6 bases to trimming and J lost 3 bases; unmatched junction nucleotides: 5. The CDR3 consists of 15 residues. In nucleotides, the CDR3 is TGTGCCAGCAGGGGACAGGGGGCGGTATACTATGGCTACACCTTC. This encodes CASRGQGAVYYGYTF.

The V and J genes are TRBV25-1 and TRBJ1-2, with unresolved D. V was shortened by 3 bases and J by 4 bases, with 12 bases between the two germline ends. CDR3 size: 14 residues. Germline V gives CDR1 MGHDK, CDR2 SYGVNS. CDR3 loop: CASSEAGFRYGYTF. As DNA, the CDR3 is TGTGCCAGCAGTGAGGCAGGATTCCGCTATGGCTACACCTTC.

The table lists this clone with a few counts. V is TRBV3-1 (or the pseudogene TRBV3-2) and J is TRBJ1-1; 8 bases are shared with TRBD1. Germline V gene sequence: CDR1 LGHDT, CDR2 YNNKEL (reference sequence). J gave up 8 bases and V 4 bases, and 3 bases lay outside the gene matches. This CDR3 has 12 amino acids. CDR3 amino acids: CASSPYRGEAFF. The CDR3 bases are TGTGCCAGCAGCCCCTACAGGGGGGAAGCTTTCTTT.